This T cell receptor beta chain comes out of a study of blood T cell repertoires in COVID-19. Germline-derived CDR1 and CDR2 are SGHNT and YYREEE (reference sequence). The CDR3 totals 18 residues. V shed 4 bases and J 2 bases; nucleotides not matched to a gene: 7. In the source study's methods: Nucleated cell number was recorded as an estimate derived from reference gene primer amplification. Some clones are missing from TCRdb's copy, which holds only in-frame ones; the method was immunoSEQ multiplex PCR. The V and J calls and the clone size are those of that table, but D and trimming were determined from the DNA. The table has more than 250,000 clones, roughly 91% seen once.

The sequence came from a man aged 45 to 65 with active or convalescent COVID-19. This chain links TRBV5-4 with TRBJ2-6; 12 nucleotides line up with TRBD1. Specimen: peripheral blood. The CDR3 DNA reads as TGTGCCAGCAGCCCCCCGGGACAGGGGGCCACTGGGGCCAACGTCCTGACTTTC. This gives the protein CASSPPGQGATGANVLTF.